Listed here are 26 T cell receptor beta chains from one sample, sequenced in a study of T cells in Graves' hyperthyroidism and ophthalmopathy. Researchers took RNA transcripts and amplified the TCR beta CDR3 regions from them. The HTBI primer set was used in a first-round RT-PCR of the TCR CDR3. Via MiXCR, TCRdb re-called the multiplex PCR reads, giving one row per CDR3 protein. The sample lists over 500,000 distinct CDR3 sequences, approximately 15% seen once, with 11% to 15% in the top ten. Sequences were obtained from blood. The receptors derive from a woman in her thirties or forties with Graves' hyperthyroidism.

There are a few counts of this clonotype. The rearrangement links TRBV6-2 or TRBV6-3 to TRBJ2-1; D ambiguous. The CDR3 extends over 13 amino acids. V lost 5 bases and J lost 7, with 12 bases in between. Germline CDR1 reads MNHEY; CDR2 reads SVGEGT. Here the CDR3 reads CASSKNVDNEQFF. The CDR3 coding sequence is TGTGCCAGCAGTAAGAACGTAGATAATGAGCAGTTCTTC.

This clonotype was detected a few times. The chain has TRBV27 and TRBJ1-1, with 7 bases fitting TRBD1. V lost 2 bases to trimming and J lost 0 bases; unmatched junction nucleotides: 9. In germline, CDR1 is MNHEY, CDR2 SMNVEV (reference sequence). There are 17 residues in the CDR3. CDR3 bases: TGTGCCAGCAGTTTAGTAGGGACAGCCAGTATGAACACTGAAGCTTTCTTT. It encodes CASSLVGTASMNTEAFF.

This clonotype was counted between two and nine times. This rearrangement joins TRBV9 to TRBJ2-5; D is perhaps TRBD1 or TRBD2 (5 bases each). The CDR3 length is 14 residues. Trimming left V 1 base short and J 5 bases short, with 12 bases between. From germline, CDR1 is SGDLS and CDR2 YYNGEE. The CDR3 here is CASSVPGAAETQYF. CDR3 DNA sequence: TGTGCCAGCAGCGTACCCGGGGCGGCTGAGACCCAGTACTTC. The variable domain in full, with the rest retrieved from reference TRBV9 and TRBJ2-5, is DSGVTQTPKHLITATGQRVTLRCSPRSGDLSVYWYQQSLDQGLQFLIQYYNGEERAKGNILERFSAQQFPDLHSELNLSSLELGDSALYFCASSVPGAAETQYFGPGTRLLVL.

V is TRBV28 and J is TRBJ2-1; D is possibly TRBD2 (5 bases). The CDR3 is 19 residues long. Germline CDR1 MDHEN, CDR2 SYDVKM. V was shortened by 2 bases and J by 3 bases, with 23 bases between the two germline ends. The CDR3 reads CASSLTVSKDFSLYNEQFF. The CDR3 DNA follows: TGTGCCAGCAGTTTAACCGTTTCCAAGGACTTTTCCCTCTACAATGAGCAGTTCTTC.

This clonotype was seen ten or more times. The CDR3, as DNA: TGCGCCAGCAGCCAAGATCCGGCAGGGGCGTACTATGGCTACACCTTC. This codes for CASSQDPAGAYYGYTF. The chain recombines TRBV4-1 with TRBJ1-2; TRBD1 might be the D (6 bases). Germline CDR1 MGHRA, CDR2 YSYEKL. The CDR3 runs 16 residues. V was cut by 0 bases and J by 3 bases, with 14 bases left in between.

This clonotype was seen at least ten times. This chain uses TRBV6-1 with TRBJ1-1; D ambiguous. Germline loops: CDR1 MNHNS, CDR2 SASEGT. Trimming took 10 bases from V and 4 from J, leaving 22 bases between them. The CDR3 spans 15 residues. In DNA, the CDR3 is TGTGCCACCCACATCCCAGCCGGGAGCGTCACTGAAGCTTTCTTT. Amino acids: CATHIPAGSVTEAFF.

This clonotype was seen ten or more times. The gene calls are TRBV28 and TRBJ2-1, with D perhaps TRBD1 or TRBD2 (6 bases each). The CDR3 extends over 17 amino acids. Trimming left V 5 bases short and J 0 bases short, with 17 bases between. Germline V gene sequence: CDR1 MDHEN, CDR2 SYDVKM. CDR3 residues: CASSAGGLASSYNEQFF. The CDR3 region has the DNA TGTGCCAGCAGTGCTGGGGGGCTAGCGAGCTCCTACAATGAGCAGTTCTTC.

At least ten counts were recorded for this clonotype. The genes are TRBV27 and TRBJ2-7, with 14 bases that match TRBD2. V dropped 5 bases and J dropped 2; count of bases not matched to a gene: 17. The CDR3 loop spans 20 amino acids. CDR1 is MNHEY and CDR2 is SMNVEV in the germline V gene (reference sequence). In DNA, the CDR3 is TGTGCCAGCAGTCCTAGGGTCTCGGGACTAGCGGGAGAGTCCCCCTACGAGCAGTACTTC. Translation: CASSPRVSGLAGESPYEQYF.

The V gene is TRBV18, the J gene TRBJ2-1; 8 nucleotides align to TRBD2. The germline V gene encodes CDR1 KGHSH and CDR2 LQKENI. Trimming at V came to 0 bases and at J to 0 bases, leaving 10 bases not matched to a gene. CDR3 size: 19 residues. Here the CDR3 DNA reads TGTGCCAGCTCACCACCGACGGGGGGGGAATTCAGCTCCTACAATGAGCAGTTCTTC. This sequence encodes CASSPPTGGEFSSYNEQFF.

This clonotype was recorded many times. The chain is built from TRBV27 and TRBJ2-5; 11 positions match TRBD2. The germline V gene has CDR1 MNHEY and CDR2 SMNVEV (reference sequence). V gave up 2 bases and J gave up 5 bases; unmatched junction bases: 4. CDR3 length equals 15 residues. The CDR3 DNA reads as TGTGCCAGCAGTTTAATGACTAGCGGGGCTGAGACCCAGTACTTC. This sequence encodes CASSLMTSGAETQYF.

In this sample, this clonotype turned up many times. The V and J genes are TRBV11-2 and TRBJ2-4; possibly TRBD1 for D (5 bases). Trimming took 4 bases from V and 2 from J, leaving 15 bases between them. The CDR3 extends over 16 amino acids. The V gene's germline CDR1 is SGHAT and CDR2 FQNNGV. The CDR3 coding sequence is TGTGCCAGCAGCTCGCAAGGACACCCGACCAAAAACATTCAGTACTTC. This encodes CASSSQGHPTKNIQYF.

This clonotype was seen a few times. V gene TRBV20-1 combines with J gene TRBJ2-5; 10 bases match TRBD1. The germline gives CDR1 DFQATT, CDR2 SNEGSKA (reference sequence). The CDR3 covers 15 residues. J gave up 5 bases and V 0 bases, and 6 bases lay outside the gene matches. CDR3 bases: TGCAGTGCTAGAGACCGGACAGGGGGGTGGGAGACCCAGTACTTC. Its protein is CSARDRTGGWETQYF.

The DNA for the CDR3 is TGTGCCAGCAGCTTAAGGGGGAGGTTGGAAGCGAACACCGGGGAGCTGTTTTTT. Encoded protein: CASSLRGRLEANTGELFF. The rearrangement joins TRBV7-2 to TRBJ2-2; D possibly matches TRBD1 or TRBD2 (6 bases each). Trimming stripped 2 bases from V and 0 bases from J, with 16 bases between. The germline gives CDR1 SGHTA, CDR2 FQGNSA. The CDR3 has 18 residues.

This clonotype was detected a few times. This CDR3 is CASSMYRGYNEQFF. The CDR3 DNA sequence: TGTGCCAGCAGCATGTACAGGGGCTACAATGAGCAGTTCTTC. The chain joins TRBV5-6 to TRBJ2-1; 7 positions match TRBD1. The CDR3 length is 14 residues. Germline values: CDR1 SGHDT, CDR2 YYEEEE. With 4 bases clipped from V and 3 bases from J, the junction kept 4 bases outside the gene matches. Looking up the rest from reference TRBV5-6 and TRBJ2-1 gives the full variable domain: DAGVTQSPTHLIKTRGQQVTLRCSPKSGHDTVSWYQQALGQGPQFIFQYYEEEERQRGNFPDRFSGHQFPNYSSELNVNALLLGDSALYLCASSMYRGYNEQFFGPGTRLTVL.

There are many counts of this clonotype. The rearrangement links TRBV7-9 to TRBJ2-5; no clear D gene. Germline CDR1 and CDR2: SEHNR and FQNEAQ (reference sequence). Trimming shortened V by 6 bases and J by 3 bases, and 8 bases separated the two germline ends. CDR3 size: 12 residues. CDR3 loop: CASRRTEETQYF. The CDR3 nucleotides are TGTGCCAGCAGACGCACCGAAGAGACCCAGTACTTC.

There are a few counts of this clonotype. V gene TRBV27 combines with J gene TRBJ2-1, with 7 bases that match TRBD2. The CDR3 is 15 residues long. Per germline, CDR1 MNHEY and CDR2 SMNVEV (reference sequence). V gave up 5 bases and J gave up 5 bases; unmatched junction bases: 9. The CDR3 region has the DNA TGTGCCAGCAGTCCCGGACTAGTTGCCCACAATGAGCAGTTCTTC. Translation: CASSPGLVAHNEQFF.

The sample holds many counts of this clonotype. The chain combines TRBV27 with TRBJ2-1; TRBD2 aligns across 8 bases. The CDR3 is 13 residues long. V lost 4 bases and J lost 8; bases outside the gene matches: 4. Per the germline V gene, CDR1 is MNHEY and CDR2 is SMNVEV (reference sequence). The CDR3 DNA reads as TGTGCCAGCAGTTGGGCTAGCGGGTATGAGCAGTTCTTC. Protein: CASSWASGYEQFF.

This clonotype was detected ten times or more. V gene TRBV27 combines with J gene TRBJ2-7; D uncertain. This CDR3 comprises 14 residues. The germline CDR1 and CDR2 sequences are MNHEY and SMNVEV (reference sequence). The V end was cut by 0 bases, the J end by 1 base, with 7 bases between. The CDR3 region is CASSLSMVSYEQYF. The CDR3 region has the DNA TGTGCCAGCAGTTTATCGATGGTGTCCTACGAGCAGTACTTC.

This clonotype has a handful of counts. This chain connects TRBV12-5 to TRBJ2-1; tentatively, D is TRBD1 (7 bases). Trimming cost V 8 bases and J 0 bases, with 14 bases left between them. Germline V lookup: CDR1 LGHNT, CDR2 FRNRAP. The CDR3 runs 15 residues. The CDR3 is CASQGGRGSYNEQFF. CDR3 sequence (DNA): TGTGCTAGTCAGGGGGGACGGGGCTCCTACAATGAGCAGTTCTTC.

In this sample, this clonotype turned up many times. The chain employs TRBV7-8 and TRBJ2-3; perhaps TRBD2 as D (6 bases). The CDR3 is 16 residues long. The germline V gene has CDR1 SGHVS and CDR2 FQNEAQ. V was pared by 5 bases and J by 0 bases, with 15 bases between. CDR3 sequence (DNA): TGTGCCAGCAGCCAAGGGAGCGGGTGGAGCACAGATACGCAGTATTTT. Protein sequence: CASSQGSGWSTDTQYF. The entire variable domain, with the rest obtained from reference TRBV7-8 and TRBJ2-3, is as follows: GAGVSQSPRYKVAKRGQDVALRCDPISGHVSLFWYQQALGQGPEFLTYFQNEAQLDKSGLPSDRFFAERPEGSVSTLKIQRTQQEDSAVYLCASSQGSGWSTDTQYFGPGTRLTVL.

The sample holds many counts of this clonotype. The CDR3 reads CSARDYRELAKNIQYF. The CDR3 DNA sequence: TGCAGTGCTAGGGACTACAGGGAACTAGCCAAAAACATTCAGTACTTC. The rearrangement joins TRBV20-1 to TRBJ2-4, with D perhaps given as TRBD1 or TRBD2 (6 bases each). The CDR3 has 16 residues. Per the germline V gene, CDR1 is DFQATT and CDR2 is SNEGSKA (reference sequence). V lost 3 bases and J lost 0, with 15 bases in between.

The table lists this clonotype with a few counts. The CDR3 protein is CASSISAALGTGELFF. CDR3 bases: TGTGCCAGTAGTATATCCGCGGCCCTAGGGACCGGGGAGCTGTTTTTT. V and J are TRBV19 and TRBJ2-2; D call uncertain. Trimming left V 2 bases short and J 5 bases short, with 15 bases between. Per the germline V gene, CDR1 is LNHDA and CDR2 is SQIVND (reference sequence). The CDR3 totals 16 residues.

The chain combines TRBV27 with TRBJ2-7; TRBD1 aligns across 10 bases. Germline V lookup: CDR1 MNHEY, CDR2 SMNVEV (reference sequence). The trim removed 5 bases at V and 6 bases at J, leaving 7 bases unmatched. This CDR3 region has 14 residues. CDR3 amino acids: CASSPGTGAFEQYF. DNA for the CDR3: TGTGCCAGCAGTCCCGGGACAGGGGCGTTCGAGCAGTACTTC.

This chain links TRBV4-1 with TRBJ2-7; 9 positions match TRBD1. Germline CDR1 and CDR2: MGHRA and YSYEKL. The CDR3 length is 16 residues. The J segment lost 2 bases and the V segment lost 5 bases, leaving 10 bases of the junction unmatched. CDR3 sequence: CASSAKGQGKTYEQYF. In nucleotides, the CDR3 is TGCGCCAGCAGCGCAAAAGGACAGGGGAAGACCTACGAGCAGTACTTC.

This sequence joins TRBV6-2 or TRBV6-3 and TRBJ2-3; no definite D call. Trimming took 0 bases from V and 2 from J, leaving 18 bases between them. The CDR3 is 18 residues long. Germline V CDR1 and CDR2: MNHEY, SVGEGT. The CDR3 DNA reads TGTGCCAGCAGTTACTCGTGGAATCCGGCAGAAATCACAGATACGCAGTATTTT. Its translation: CASSYSWNPAEITDTQYF.

This clonotype has only a few counts. This sequence joins TRBV6-1 and TRBJ2-7, with 7 bases matching TRBD1. Germline CDR1 is MNHNS and CDR2 is SASEGT. Trimming at V came to 5 bases and at J to 3 bases, leaving 7 bases not matched to a gene. The CDR3 runs to 14 residues. Here the CDR3 DNA reads TGTGCCAGCAGTTCGGGACAGACGTTCTACGAGCAGTACTTC. Translation gives CASSSGQTFYEQYF.